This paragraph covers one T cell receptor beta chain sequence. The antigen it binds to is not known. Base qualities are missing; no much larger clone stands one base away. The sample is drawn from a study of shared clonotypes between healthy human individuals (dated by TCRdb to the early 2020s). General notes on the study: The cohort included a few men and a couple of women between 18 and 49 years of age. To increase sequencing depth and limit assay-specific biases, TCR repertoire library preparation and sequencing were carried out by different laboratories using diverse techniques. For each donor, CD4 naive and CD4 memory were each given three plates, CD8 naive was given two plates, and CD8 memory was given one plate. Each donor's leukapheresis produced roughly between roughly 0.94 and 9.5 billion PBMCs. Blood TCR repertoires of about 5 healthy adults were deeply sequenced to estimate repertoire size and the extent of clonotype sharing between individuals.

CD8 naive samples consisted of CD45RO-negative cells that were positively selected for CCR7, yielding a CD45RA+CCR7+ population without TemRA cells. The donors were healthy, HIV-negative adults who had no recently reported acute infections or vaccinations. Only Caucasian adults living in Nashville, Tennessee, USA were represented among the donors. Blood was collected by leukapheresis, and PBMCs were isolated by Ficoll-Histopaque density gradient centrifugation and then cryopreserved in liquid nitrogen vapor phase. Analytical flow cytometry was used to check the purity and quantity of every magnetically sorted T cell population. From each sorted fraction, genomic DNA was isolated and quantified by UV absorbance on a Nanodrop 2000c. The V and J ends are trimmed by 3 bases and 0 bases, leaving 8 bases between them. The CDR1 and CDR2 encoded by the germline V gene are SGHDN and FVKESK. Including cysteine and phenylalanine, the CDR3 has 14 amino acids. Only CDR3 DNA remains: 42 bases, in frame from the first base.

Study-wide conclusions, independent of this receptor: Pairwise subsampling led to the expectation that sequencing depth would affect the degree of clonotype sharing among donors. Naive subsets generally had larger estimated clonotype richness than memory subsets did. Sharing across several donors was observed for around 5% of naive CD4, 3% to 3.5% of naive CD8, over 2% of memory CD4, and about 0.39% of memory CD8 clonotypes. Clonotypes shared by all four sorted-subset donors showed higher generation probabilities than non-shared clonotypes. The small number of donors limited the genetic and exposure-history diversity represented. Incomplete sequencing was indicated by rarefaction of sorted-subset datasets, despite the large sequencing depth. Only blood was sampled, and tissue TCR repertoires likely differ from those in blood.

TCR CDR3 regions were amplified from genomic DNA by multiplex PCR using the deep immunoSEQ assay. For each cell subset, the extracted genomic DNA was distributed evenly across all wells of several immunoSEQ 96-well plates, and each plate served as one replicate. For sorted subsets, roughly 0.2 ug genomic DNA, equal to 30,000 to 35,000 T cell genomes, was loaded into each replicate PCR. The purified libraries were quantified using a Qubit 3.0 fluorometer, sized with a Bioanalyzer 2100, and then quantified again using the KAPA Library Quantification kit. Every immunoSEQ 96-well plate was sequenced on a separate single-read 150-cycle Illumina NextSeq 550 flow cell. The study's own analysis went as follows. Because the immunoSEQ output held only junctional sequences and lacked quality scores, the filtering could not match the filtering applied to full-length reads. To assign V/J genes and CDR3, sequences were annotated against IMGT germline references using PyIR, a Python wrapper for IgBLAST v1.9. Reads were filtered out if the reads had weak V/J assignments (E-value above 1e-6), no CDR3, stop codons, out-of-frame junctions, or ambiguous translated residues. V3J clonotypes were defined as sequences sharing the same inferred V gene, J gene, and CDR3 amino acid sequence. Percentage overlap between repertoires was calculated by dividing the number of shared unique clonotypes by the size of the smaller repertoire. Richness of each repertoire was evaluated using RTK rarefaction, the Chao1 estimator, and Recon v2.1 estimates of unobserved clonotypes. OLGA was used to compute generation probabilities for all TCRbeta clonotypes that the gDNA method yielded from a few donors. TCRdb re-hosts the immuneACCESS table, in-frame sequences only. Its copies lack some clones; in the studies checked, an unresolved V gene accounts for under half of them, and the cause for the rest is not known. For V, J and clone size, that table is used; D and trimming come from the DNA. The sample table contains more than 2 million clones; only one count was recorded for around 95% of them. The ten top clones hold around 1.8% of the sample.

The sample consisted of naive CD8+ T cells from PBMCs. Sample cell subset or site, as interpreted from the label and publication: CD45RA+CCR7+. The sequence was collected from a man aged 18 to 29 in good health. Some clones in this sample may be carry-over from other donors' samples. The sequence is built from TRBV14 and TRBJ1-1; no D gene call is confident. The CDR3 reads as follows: CASSHGPMNTEAFF. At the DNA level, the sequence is TGTGCCAGCAGCCACGGACCAATGAACACTGAAGCTTTCTTT.